Included here is one TCR beta chain sequence, with context. The sample is drawn from a study of graft-versus-host responses after intestinal transplantation. Only in-frame clones appear in the TCRdb table, and some are missing; sequencing was by immunoSEQ multiplex PCR. This table holds some 77,000 clones, around 92% found once. This TCR was sampled from a human patient who received an intestinal transplant, so some T cells may come from the graft donor. The sequencing used PBMCs, collected 98 days after intestinal transplantation.

CDR3 bases: TGTGCCAGCAGCTCCTTGGAGGGAGCGAACACCGGGGAGCTGTTTTTT. Translation: CASSSLEGANTGELFF. This sequence joins TRBV13 and TRBJ2-2; a possible D gene is TRBD2 (6 bases). CDR1 is PRHDT, CDR2 FYEKMQ, per germline (reference sequence). Trimming cost V 4 bases and J 0 bases, with 12 bases left between them. The CDR3 sequence is 16 residues long.